The clone carrying this T cell receptor beta chain has a count of ten or more. Its antigen is not known. The germline V gene encodes CDR1 MDHEN and CDR2 SYDVKM. The J segment lost 4 bases and the V segment lost 4 bases, leaving 5 bases of the junction unmatched. This CDR3 region has 15 residues. The data were obtained in a study of T cell repertoires in cytomegalovirus infection. The overall study: Based on public TCR beta signatures, there were indications of CMV infection and of a matching HLA type.

General study points: What dominated the ex vivo response were HLA-C-restricted CMV-specific TCR beta clonotypes. Of the TCR beta families, the public ones yielded a cumulative frequency that identified carriers of CMV plus the relevant HLA.

TCRdb reprocessed the reads via MiXCR and lists one record per CDR3 protein. The sample lists 150,000 to 200,000 distinct CDR3 sequences, approximately 9.7% seen once, with about 4.6% in the top ten. The chain couples TRBV28 to TRBJ2-3; TRBD1 aligns across 10 bases. The clonotype was recovered from a human donor in good health (CMV status not recorded). Some clones in this sample may be carry-over from other donors' samples. Sequencing was carried out using PBMCs. The CDR3 DNA sequence: TGTGCCAGCAGTTCGGGACAGGGGTGGGCAGATACGCAGTATTTT. It is translated as CASSSGQGWADTQYF. The variable domain in full, with the rest retrieved from reference TRBV28 and TRBJ2-3, is DVKVTQSSRYLVKRTGEKVFLECVQDMDHENMFWYRQDPGLGLRLIYFSYDVKMKEKGDIPEGYSVSREKKERFSLILESASTNQTSMYLCASSSGQGWADTQYFGPGTRLTVL.